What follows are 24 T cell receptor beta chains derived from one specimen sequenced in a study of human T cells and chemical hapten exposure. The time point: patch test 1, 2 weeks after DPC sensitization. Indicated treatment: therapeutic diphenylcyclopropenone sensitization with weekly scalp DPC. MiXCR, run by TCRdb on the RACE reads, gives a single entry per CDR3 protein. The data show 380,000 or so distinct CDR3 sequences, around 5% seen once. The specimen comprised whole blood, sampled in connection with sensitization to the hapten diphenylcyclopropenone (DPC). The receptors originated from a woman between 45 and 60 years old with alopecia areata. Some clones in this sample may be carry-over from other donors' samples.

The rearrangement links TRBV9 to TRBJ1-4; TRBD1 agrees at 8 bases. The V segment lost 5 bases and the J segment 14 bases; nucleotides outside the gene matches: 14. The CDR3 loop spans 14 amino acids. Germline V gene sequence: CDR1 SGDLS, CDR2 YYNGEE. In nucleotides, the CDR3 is TGTGCCAGCAGTGCCGGGACAGGTGAAACTATGCTGTTTTTT. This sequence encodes CASSAGTGETMLFF.

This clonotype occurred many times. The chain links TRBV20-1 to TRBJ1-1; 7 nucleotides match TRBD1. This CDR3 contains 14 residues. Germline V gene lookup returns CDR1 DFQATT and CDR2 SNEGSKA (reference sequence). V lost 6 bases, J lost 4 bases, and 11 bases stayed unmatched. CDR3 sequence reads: CSATGTSEGTEAFF. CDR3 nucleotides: TGCAGTGCGACAGGGACTAGTGAAGGCACTGAAGCTTTCTTT.

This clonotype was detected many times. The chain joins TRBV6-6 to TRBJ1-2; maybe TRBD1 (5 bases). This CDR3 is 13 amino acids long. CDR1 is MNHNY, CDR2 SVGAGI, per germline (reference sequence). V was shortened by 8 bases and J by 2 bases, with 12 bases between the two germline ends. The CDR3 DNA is TGTGCCAGCCAGGGAAGTGGGAACTATGGCTACACCTTC. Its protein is CASQGSGNYGYTF.

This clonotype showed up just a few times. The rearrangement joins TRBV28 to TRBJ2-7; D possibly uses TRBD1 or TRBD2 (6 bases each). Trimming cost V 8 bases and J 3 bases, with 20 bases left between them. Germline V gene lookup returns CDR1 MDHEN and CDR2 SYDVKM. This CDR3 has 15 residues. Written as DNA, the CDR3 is TGTGCCAGCGAGGAAGGGGGGCTCTCAGACTACGAGCAGTACTTC. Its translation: CASEEGGLSDYEQYF.

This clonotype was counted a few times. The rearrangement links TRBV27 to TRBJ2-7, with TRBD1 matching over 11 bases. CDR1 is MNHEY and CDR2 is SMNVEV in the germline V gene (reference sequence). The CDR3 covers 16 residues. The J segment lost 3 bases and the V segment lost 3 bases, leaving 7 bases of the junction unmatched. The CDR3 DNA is TGTGCCAGCAGTTTTAGCCCCGGGACAGGGGGCTACGAGCAGTACTTC. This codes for CASSFSPGTGGYEQYF.

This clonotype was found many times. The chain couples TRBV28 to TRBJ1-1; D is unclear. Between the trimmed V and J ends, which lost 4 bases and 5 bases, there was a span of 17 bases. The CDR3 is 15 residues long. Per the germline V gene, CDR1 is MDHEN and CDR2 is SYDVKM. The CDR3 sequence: CASSSTLPAGTEAFF. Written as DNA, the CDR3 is TGTGCCAGCAGTTCAACTTTACCCGCGGGGACTGAAGCTTTCTTT.

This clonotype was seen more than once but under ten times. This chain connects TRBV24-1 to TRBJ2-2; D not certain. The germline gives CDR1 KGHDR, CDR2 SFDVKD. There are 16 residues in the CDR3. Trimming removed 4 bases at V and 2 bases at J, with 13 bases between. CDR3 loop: CATSDPGPLNTGELFF. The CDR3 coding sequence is TGTGCCACCAGTGACCCGGGTCCTCTAAACACCGGGGAGCTGTTTTTT.

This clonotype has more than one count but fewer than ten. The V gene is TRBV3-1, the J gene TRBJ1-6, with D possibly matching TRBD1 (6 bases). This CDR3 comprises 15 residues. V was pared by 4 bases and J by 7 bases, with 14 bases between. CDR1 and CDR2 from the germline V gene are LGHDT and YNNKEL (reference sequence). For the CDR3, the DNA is TGTGCCAGCAGCCTAGGGACAACAATCAATTCACCCCTCCACTTT. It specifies CASSLGTTINSPLHF.

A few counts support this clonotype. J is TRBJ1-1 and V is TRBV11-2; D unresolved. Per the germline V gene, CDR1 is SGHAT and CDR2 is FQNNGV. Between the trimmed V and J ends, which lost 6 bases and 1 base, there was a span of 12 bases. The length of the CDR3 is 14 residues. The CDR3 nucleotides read TGTGCCAGCAGTGTCCTCTCGGGGAACACTGAAGCTTTCTTT. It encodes CASSVLSGNTEAFF.

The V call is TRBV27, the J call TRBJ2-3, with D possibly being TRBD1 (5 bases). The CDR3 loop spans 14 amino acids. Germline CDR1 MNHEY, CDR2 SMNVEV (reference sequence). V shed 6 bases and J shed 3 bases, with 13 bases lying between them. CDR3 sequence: CASSAGYGTDTQYF. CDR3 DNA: TGTGCCAGCAGCGCAGGGTATGGGACAGATACGCAGTATTTT.

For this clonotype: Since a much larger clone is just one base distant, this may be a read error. CDR3 DNA: TGCAGCGTTGCCGGGACAGGGACTAGAACAGATACGCAGTATTTT. Protein sequence: CSVAGTGTRTDTQYF. The chain has TRBV29-1 and TRBJ2-3; D is perhaps TRBD1 (9 bases). The CDR3 length is 15 residues. CDR1 SQVTM and CDR2 ANQGSEA come from the germline V gene. The V and J ends lost 4 bases and 3 bases respectively, with 17 bases between them.

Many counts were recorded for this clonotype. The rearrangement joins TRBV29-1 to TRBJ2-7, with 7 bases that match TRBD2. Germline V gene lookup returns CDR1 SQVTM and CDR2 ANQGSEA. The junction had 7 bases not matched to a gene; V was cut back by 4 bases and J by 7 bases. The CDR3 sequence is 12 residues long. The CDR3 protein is CSVVDAGEEQYF. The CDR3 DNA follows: TGCAGCGTTGTCGACGCGGGGGAAGAGCAGTACTTC.

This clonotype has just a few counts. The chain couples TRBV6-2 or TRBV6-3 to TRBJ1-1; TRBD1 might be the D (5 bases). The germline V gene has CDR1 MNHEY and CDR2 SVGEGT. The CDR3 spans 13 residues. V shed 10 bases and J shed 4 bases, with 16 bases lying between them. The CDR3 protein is CATMAGLATEAFF. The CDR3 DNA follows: TGTGCCACCATGGCAGGGTTGGCCACTGAAGCTTTCTTT.

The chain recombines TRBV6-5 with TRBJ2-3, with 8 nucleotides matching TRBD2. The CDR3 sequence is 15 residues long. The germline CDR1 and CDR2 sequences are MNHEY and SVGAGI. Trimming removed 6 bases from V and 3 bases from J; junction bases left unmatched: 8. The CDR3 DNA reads TGTGCCAGCAGACTCGAGCGGGGGAGGACAGATACGCAGTATTTT. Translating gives CASRLERGRTDTQYF.

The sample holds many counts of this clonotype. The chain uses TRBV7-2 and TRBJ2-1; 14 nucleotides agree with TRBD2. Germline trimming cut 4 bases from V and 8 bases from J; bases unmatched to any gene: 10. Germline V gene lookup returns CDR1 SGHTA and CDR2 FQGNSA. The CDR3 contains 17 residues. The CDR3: CASSSPGLAGAGHEQFF. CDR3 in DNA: TGTGCCAGCAGCTCCCCGGGACTAGCGGGGGCGGGACATGAGCAGTTCTTC.

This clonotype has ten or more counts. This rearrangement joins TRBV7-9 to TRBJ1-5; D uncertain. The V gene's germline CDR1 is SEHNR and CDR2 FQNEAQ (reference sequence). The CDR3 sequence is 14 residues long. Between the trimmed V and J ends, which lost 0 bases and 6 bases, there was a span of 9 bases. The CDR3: CASSLAGRGQPQHF. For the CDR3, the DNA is TGTGCCAGCAGCTTAGCCGGCCGCGGTCAGCCCCAGCATTTT. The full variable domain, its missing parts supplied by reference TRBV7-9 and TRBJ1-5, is DTGVSQNPRHKITKRGQNVTFRCDPISEHNRLYWYRQTLGQGPEFLTYFQNEAQLEKSRLLSDRFSAERPKGSFSTLEIQRTEQGDSAMYLCASSLAGRGQPQHFGDGTRLSIL.

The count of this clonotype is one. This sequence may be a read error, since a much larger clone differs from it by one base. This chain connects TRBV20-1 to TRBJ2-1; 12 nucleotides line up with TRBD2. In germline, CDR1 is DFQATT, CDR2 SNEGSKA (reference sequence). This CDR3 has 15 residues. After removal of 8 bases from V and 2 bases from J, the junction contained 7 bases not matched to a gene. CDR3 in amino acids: CSTTRTSGAYNEQFF. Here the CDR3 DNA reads TGCAGTACTACCCGGACTAGCGGGGCCTACAATGAGCAGTTCTTC.

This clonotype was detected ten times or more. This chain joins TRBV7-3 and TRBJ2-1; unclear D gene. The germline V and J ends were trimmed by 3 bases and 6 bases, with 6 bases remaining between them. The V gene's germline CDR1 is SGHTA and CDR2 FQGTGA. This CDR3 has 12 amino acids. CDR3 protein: CASSFSINEQFF. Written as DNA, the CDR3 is TGTGCCAGCAGCTTCAGTATCAATGAGCAGTTCTTC.

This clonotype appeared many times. CDR3 loop: CASSPTGPGDTQYF. CDR3 coding DNA: TGTGCCAGCTCACCAACCGGCCCTGGGGATACGCAGTATTTT. This chain connects TRBV18 to TRBJ2-3; D gene ambiguous. The germline CDR1 and CDR2 sequences are KGHSH and LQKENI. There are 14 residues in the CDR3. Trimming took off 2 bases at V and 6 bases at J, with 12 bases between the two ends.

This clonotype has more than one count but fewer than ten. The CDR3 region is CSAPPSTGGLTEAFF. CDR3 nucleotides: TGCAGTGCTCCTCCGTCAACAGGGGGATTAACTGAAGCTTTCTTT. The chain carries TRBV20-1 and TRBJ1-1; 8 bases fit TRBD1. Germline V gene lookup returns CDR1 DFQATT and CDR2 SNEGSKA (reference sequence). The CDR3 spans 15 residues. The ends lost 5 bases at V and 5 bases at J; junction bases unmatched: 13.

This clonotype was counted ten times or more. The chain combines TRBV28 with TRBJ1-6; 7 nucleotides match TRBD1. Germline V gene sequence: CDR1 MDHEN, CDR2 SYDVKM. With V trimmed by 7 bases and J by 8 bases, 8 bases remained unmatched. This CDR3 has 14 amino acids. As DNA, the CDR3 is TGTGCCAGCACCCCTAGACAGGGTTATTCACCCCTCCACTTT. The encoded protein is CASTPRQGYSPLHF.

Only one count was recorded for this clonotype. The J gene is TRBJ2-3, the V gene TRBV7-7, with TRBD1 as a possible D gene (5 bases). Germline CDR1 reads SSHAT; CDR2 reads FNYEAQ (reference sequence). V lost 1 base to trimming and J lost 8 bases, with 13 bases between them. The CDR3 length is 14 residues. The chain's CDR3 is CASSLGQSNPTQYF. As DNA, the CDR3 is TGTGCCAGCAGCTTAGGACAGTCTAACCCTACGCAGTATTTT.

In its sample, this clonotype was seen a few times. CDR3 sequence (DNA): TGTGCCTGGAGTGTACTTGCGTCTAGCGGGGACCCGAGGTACTTC. Protein: CAWSVLASSGDPRYF. V gene TRBV30 combines with J gene TRBJ2-7, with 9 bases aligning to TRBD2. The trim removed 0 bases at V and 12 bases at J, leaving 15 bases unmatched. The CDR3 consists of 15 residues. The V gene's germline CDR1 is GTSNPN and CDR2 SVGIG (reference sequence).

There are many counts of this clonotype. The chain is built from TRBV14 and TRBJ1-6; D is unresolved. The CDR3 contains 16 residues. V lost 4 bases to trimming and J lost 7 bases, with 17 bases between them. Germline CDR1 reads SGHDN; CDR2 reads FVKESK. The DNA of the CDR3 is TGTGCCAGCAGCCGCTTCTCCGCAGGCCCCAATTCACCCCTCCACTTT. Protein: CASSRFSAGPNSPLHF. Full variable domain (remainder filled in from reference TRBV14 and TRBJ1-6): EAGVTQFPSHSVIEKGQTVTLRCDPISGHDNLYWYRRVMGKEIKFLLHFVKESKQDESGMPNNRFLAERTGGTYSTLKVQPAELEDSGVYFCASSRFSAGPNSPLHFGNGTRLTVT.